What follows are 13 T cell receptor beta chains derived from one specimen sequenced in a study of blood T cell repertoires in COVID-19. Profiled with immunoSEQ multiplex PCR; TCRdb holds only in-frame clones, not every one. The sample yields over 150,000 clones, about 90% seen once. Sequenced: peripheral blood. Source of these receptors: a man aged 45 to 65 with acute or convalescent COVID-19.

Written as DNA, the CDR3 is TGTGCCAGCAGCTTAGGACCCGGGATTATCAATCAGCCCCAGCATTTT. Encoded protein: CASSLGPGIINQPQHF. This sequence joins TRBV11-3 and TRBJ1-5; D is undetermined. The CDR3 covers 16 residues. Germline lookup yields CDR1 SGHNT and CDR2 YENEEA. Trimming pared 1 base from V and 3 bases from J, leaving 13 bases between.

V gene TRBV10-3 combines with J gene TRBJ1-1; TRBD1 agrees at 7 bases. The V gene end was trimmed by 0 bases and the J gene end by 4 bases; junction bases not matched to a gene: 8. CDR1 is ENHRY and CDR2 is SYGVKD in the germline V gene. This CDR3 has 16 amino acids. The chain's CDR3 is CAISESGVRDSTEAFF. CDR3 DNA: TGTGCCATCAGTGAGTCTGGGGTACGGGACAGCACTGAAGCTTTCTTT.

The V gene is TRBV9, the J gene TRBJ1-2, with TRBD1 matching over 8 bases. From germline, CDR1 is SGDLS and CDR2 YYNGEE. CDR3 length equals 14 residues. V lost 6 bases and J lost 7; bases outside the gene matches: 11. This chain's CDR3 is CASTSGTGNGGYTF. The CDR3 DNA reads TGTGCCAGCACCTCAGGGACAGGCAATGGTGGCTACACCTTC.

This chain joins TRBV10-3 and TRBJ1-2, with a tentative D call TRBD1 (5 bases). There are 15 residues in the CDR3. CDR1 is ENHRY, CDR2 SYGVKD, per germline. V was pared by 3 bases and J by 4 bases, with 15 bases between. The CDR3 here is CAISDPGLIFYGYTF. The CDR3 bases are TGTGCCATCAGTGATCCGGGACTGATCTTCTATGGCTACACCTTC.

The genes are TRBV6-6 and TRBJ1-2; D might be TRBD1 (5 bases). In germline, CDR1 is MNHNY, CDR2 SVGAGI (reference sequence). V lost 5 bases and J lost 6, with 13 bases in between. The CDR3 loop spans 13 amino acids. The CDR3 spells CASSGQGTNGYTF. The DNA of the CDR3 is TGTGCCAGCAGTGGTCAGGGAACAAATGGCTACACCTTC.

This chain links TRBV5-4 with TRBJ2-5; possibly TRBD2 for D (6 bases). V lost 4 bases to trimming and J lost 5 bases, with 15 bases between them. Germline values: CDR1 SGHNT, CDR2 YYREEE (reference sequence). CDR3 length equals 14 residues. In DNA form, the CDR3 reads TGTGCCAGCAGCAGCGGGCCTATAGGGGAGACCCAGTACTTC. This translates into CASSSGPIGETQYF.

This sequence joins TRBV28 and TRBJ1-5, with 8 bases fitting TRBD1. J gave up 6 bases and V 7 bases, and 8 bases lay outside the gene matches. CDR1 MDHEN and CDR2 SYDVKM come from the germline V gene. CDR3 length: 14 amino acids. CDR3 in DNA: TGTGCCAGCACACTTACAGGGGGTGGTCAGCCCCAGCATTTT. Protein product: CASTLTGGGQPQHF.

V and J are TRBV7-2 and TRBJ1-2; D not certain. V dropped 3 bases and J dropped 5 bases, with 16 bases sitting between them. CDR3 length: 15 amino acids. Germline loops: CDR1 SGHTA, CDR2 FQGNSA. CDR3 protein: CASSFRTSRTYGYTF. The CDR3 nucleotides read TGTGCCAGCAGCTTCAGGACTTCAAGAACTTATGGCTACACCTTC.

This CDR3 is CAWSVLGNYSNQPQHF. DNA of the CDR3: TGTGCCTGGAGTGTACTAGGTAATTATAGCAATCAGCCCCAGCATTTT. This chain uses TRBV30 with TRBJ1-5; no reliable D call. V gave up 0 bases and J gave up 0 bases, with 12 bases separating them. The V gene's germline CDR1 is GTSNPN and CDR2 SVGIG (reference sequence). The CDR3 extends over 16 amino acids.

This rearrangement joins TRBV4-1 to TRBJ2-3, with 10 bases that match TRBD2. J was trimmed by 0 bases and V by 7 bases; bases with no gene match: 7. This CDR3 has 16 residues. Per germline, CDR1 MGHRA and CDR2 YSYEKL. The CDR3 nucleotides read TGCGCCAGCACGACTAGCGGGTCCCCTAGCACAGATACGCAGTATTTT. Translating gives CASTTSGSPSTDTQYF.

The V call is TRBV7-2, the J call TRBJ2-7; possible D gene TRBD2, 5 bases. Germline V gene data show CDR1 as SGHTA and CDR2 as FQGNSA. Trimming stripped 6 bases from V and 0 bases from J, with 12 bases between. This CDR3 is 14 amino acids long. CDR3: CASRLDFNSYEQYF. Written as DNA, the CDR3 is TGTGCCAGCAGACTAGACTTCAACTCCTACGAGCAGTACTTC.

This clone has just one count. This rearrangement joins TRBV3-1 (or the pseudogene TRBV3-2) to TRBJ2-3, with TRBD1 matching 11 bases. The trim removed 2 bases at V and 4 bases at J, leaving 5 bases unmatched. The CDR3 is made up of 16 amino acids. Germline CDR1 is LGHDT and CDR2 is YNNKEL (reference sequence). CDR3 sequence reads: CASSQSWTGGADTQYF. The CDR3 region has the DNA TGTGCCAGCAGCCAAAGCTGGACAGGGGGCGCAGATACGCAGTATTTT.

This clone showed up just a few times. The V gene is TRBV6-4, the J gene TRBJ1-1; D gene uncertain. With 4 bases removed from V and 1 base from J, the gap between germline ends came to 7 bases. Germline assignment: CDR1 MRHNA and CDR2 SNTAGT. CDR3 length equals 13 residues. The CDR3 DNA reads TGTGCCAGCAGTGCCTCAGCGAACACTGAAGCTTTCTTT. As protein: CASSASANTEAFF.